A single sample is the source of the 20 T cell receptor beta chains below, sequenced in a study of cytomegalovirus exposure and HLA in healthy donors. TCRdb's table, derived via immunoSEQ multiplex PCR, lists solely in-frame clones and lacks some. Here the sample spans 65,000 or so clones, approximately 90% being singletons. The sample taken for sequencing was PBMCs. The receptor source for this set is a woman under 30 in good health and CMV-seronegative.

The chain has TRBV2 and TRBJ2-4; 7 bases are a match to TRBD1. Germline values: CDR1 SNHLY, CDR2 FYNNEI. V was pared by 6 bases and J by 10 bases, with 6 bases of the junction left unmatched. This CDR3 region has 12 residues. CDR3 sequence: CASSLDRVIQYF. The CDR3 region has the DNA TGTGCCAGCAGCCTCGACAGGGTAATTCAGTACTTC. Variable domain in full (rest from reference TRBV2 and TRBJ2-4): EPEVTQTPSHQVTQMGQEVILRCVPISNHLYFYWYRQILGQKVEFLVSFYNNEISEKSEIFDDQFSVERPDGSNFTLKIRSTKLEDSAMYFCASSLDRVIQYFGAGTRLSVL.

This chain joins TRBV29-1 and TRBJ2-5; no clear D gene. This CDR3 contains 14 residues. V lost 7 bases and J lost 5, with 20 bases in between. CDR1 is SQVTM, CDR2 ANQGSEA, per germline. The CDR3 nucleotides read TGCAGCGCTACGACACGATCCTTCGGTGAGACCCAGTACTTC. This sequence encodes CSATTRSFGETQYF.

The chain couples TRBV6-5 to TRBJ1-2; unclear D gene. CDR3 length: 14 residues. Looked up from germline, CDR1 is MNHEY and CDR2 is SVGAGI. V gave up 0 bases and J gave up 6 bases, with 11 bases separating them. CDR3 residues: CASSYSLWADGYTF. In DNA, the CDR3 is TGTGCCAGCAGTTACTCCCTTTGGGCTGATGGCTACACCTTC.

The genes are TRBV28 and TRBJ2-3; no firm D call. The CDR3 extends over 11 amino acids. CDR1 and CDR2 (germline): MDHEN, SYDVKM. Trimming removed 6 bases at V and 4 bases at J, with 5 bases between. Here the CDR3 reads CASRGADTQYF. The CDR3, as DNA: TGTGCCAGCAGGGGCGCAGATACGCAGTATTTT.

V is TRBV7-9 and J is TRBJ2-3; 8 bases are shared with TRBD2. This CDR3 is built from 15 residues. The germline V gene has CDR1 SEHNR and CDR2 FQNEAQ (reference sequence). With 6 bases clipped from V and 2 bases from J, the junction kept 7 bases outside the gene matches. The CDR3 coding sequence is TGTGCCAGCAGGTCCATGCGGGGGGCCACAGATACGCAGTATTTT. Translated: CASRSMRGATDTQYF.

This rearrangement joins TRBV6-1 to TRBJ2-7; D remains ambiguous. CDR1 and CDR2 (germline): MNHNS, SASEGT. Trimming took off 6 bases at V and 1 base at J, with 10 bases between the two ends. This CDR3 region has 13 residues. The CDR3 coding sequence is TGTGCCAGCAGCTATGGAGTGTCCTACGAGCAGTACTTC. It is translated as CASSYGVSYEQYF.

About this clone itself: This CDR3 is also generated by other DNA sequences in the sample. This chain uses TRBV19 with TRBJ1-1; D might be TRBD1 (5 bases). Germline lookup yields CDR1 LNHDA and CDR2 SQIVND (reference sequence). CDR3 length: 12 amino acids. Trimming left V 4 bases short and J 3 bases short, with 6 bases between. This chain's CDR3 is CASSRGYTEAFF. The CDR3 coding sequence is TGTGCCAGTAGTAGGGGCTACACTGAAGCTTTCTTT. The full variable domain, its missing parts supplied by reference TRBV19 and TRBJ1-1, is DGGITQSPKYLFRKEGQNVTLSCEQNLNHDAMYWYRQDPGQGLRLIYYSQIVNDFQKGDIAEGYSVSREKKESFPLTVTSAQKNPTAFYLCASSRGYTEAFFGQGTRLTVV.

This rearrangement joins TRBV7-2 to TRBJ1-2; 7 bases align to TRBD1. This CDR3 has 13 amino acids. The trim removed 1 base at V and 4 bases at J, leaving 0 bases unmatched. From germline, CDR1 is SGHTA and CDR2 FQGNSA. For the CDR3, the DNA is TGTGCCAGCAGCTTAGACAGGGGCTATGGCTACACCTTC. Protein sequence: CASSLDRGYGYTF. Full variable domain (missing parts from reference TRBV7-2 and TRBJ1-2): GAGVSQSPSNKVTEKGKDVELRCDPISGHTALYWYRQSLGQGLEFLIYFQGNSAPDKSGLPSDRFSAERTGGSVSTLTIQRTQQEDSAVYLCASSLDRGYGYTFGSGTRLTVV.

This clone showed up just a few times. The V and J genes are TRBV25-1 and TRBJ1-1, with D hard to call. The CDR3 has 13 amino acids. Germline V gene lookup returns CDR1 MGHDK and CDR2 SYGVNS. The ends were cut back, 4 bases at V and 1 base at J, with 7 bases in the middle. The CDR3 loop is CASSGSKNTEAFF. The CDR3 bases are TGTGCCAGCAGTGGGAGCAAGAACACTGAAGCTTTCTTT.

The chain recombines TRBV4-3 with TRBJ1-3; D ambiguous. The CDR3 runs 16 residues. The V end was cut by 0 bases, the J end by 0 bases, with 9 bases between. Germline-derived CDR1 and CDR2 are LGHNA and YSLEER. The chain's CDR3 is CASSQDSGNSGNTIYF. Written as DNA, the CDR3 is TGCGCCAGCAGCCAAGATTCAGGCAACTCTGGAAACACCATATATTTT.

The chain has TRBV2 and TRBJ1-5; D may be TRBD1 (6 bases). The germline CDR1 and CDR2 sequences are SNHLY and FYNNEI. This CDR3 is built from 13 residues. The V gene lost 4 bases and the J gene lost 9 bases, with 13 bases spanning the gap. In DNA form, the CDR3 reads TGTGCCAGCAGTGGACAGGCGGGCTGGCCCCAGCATTTT. Translated, it gives CASSGQAGWPQHF.

The chain recombines TRBV23-1 with TRBJ2-1; 8 nucleotides agree with TRBD2. TRBV23-1 is given ORF status, its function remaining uncertain. The junction had 9 bases not matched to a gene; V was cut back by 8 bases and J by 0 bases. The CDR3 contains 16 residues. The CDR3 loop is CASGVGRGDSYNEQFF. For the CDR3, the DNA is TGCGCCAGCGGTGTCGGGAGGGGAGACTCCTACAATGAGCAGTTCTTC.

The V call is TRBV2, the J call TRBJ2-2, with TRBD1 matching 7 bases. V shed 8 bases, J shed 6 bases, and the junction held 12 bases outside the gene matches. The CDR3 totals 15 residues. CDR1 and CDR2 from the germline V gene are SNHLY and FYNNEI. Here the CDR3 reads CASRGQGGFAGELFF. CDR3 coding DNA: TGTGCCAGCCGAGGACAAGGGGGCTTCGCCGGGGAGCTGTTTTTT.

The chain couples TRBV7-3 to TRBJ2-1; D is uncertain. The CDR3 consists of 14 residues. CDR1 SGHTA and CDR2 FQGTGA come from the germline V gene. V shed 5 bases and J shed 8 bases, with 16 bases lying between them. CDR3 bases: TGTGCCAGCAGCCTCCATGTACTTCTTGATGAGCAGTTCTTC. Translation gives CASSLHVLLDEQFF.

The rearrangement uses TRBV10-3 and TRBJ2-1; 11 bases align to TRBD2. The CDR3 is 17 amino acids. V was clipped by 5 bases and J by 11 bases; unmatched bases: 17. Germline V gene sequence: CDR1 ENHRY, CDR2 SYGVKD. The DNA for the CDR3 is TGTGCCATCAGTTATAGCGACGACCGACTAGCGGGACCACAGCAGTTCTTC. This encodes CAISYSDDRLAGPQQFF.

The chain couples TRBV4-1 to TRBJ1-2; D ambiguous. The CDR3 loop spans 15 amino acids. V was pared by 4 bases and J by 6 bases, with 18 bases between. Per the germline V gene, CDR1 is MGHRA and CDR2 is YSYEKL. Here the CDR3 reads CASSPLGWGMNGYTF. The CDR3 nucleotides are TGCGCCAGCAGCCCACTAGGGTGGGGAATGAATGGCTACACCTTC.

The J gene is TRBJ2-1, the V gene TRBV5-4; TRBD2 might be the D (6 bases). CDR3 length equals 13 residues. Germline lookup yields CDR1 SGHNT and CDR2 YYREEE (reference sequence). V lost 2 bases and J lost 9, with 12 bases in between. DNA of the CDR3: TGTGCCAGCAGCTTCGGAGGGGTTGGTGAGCAGTTCTTC. Encoded protein: CASSFGGVGEQFF.

The chain recombines TRBV6-1 with TRBJ1-5, with TRBD1 as a possible D gene (6 bases). V was shortened by 5 bases and J by 5 bases, with 10 bases between the two germline ends. Germline CDR1 and CDR2: MNHNS and SASEGT. This CDR3 has 13 amino acids. This chain's CDR3 is CASSTDSYQPQHF. DNA of the CDR3: TGTGCCAGCAGTACGGACAGTTATCAGCCCCAGCATTTT.

In its sample, this clone was seen once. The chain carries TRBV7-3 and TRBJ2-1, with 9 bases identical to TRBD2. This CDR3 spans 17 amino acids. Losses at the gene ends were 5 bases for V and 3 bases for J; bases not matched to a gene: 11. The V gene's germline CDR1 is SGHTA and CDR2 FQGTGA. The CDR3 protein is CASSPSPSSGNYNEQFF. In DNA, the CDR3 is TGTGCCAGCAGCCCTAGCCCCTCTAGCGGGAACTACAATGAGCAGTTCTTC.

This clone was picked up one time. This rearrangement joins TRBV11-3 to TRBJ2-7, with D possibly matching TRBD1 (6 bases). Trimming removed 6 bases at V and 4 bases at J, with 16 bases between. The germline CDR1 and CDR2 sequences are SGHNT and YENEEA. This CDR3 has 14 residues. In DNA form, the CDR3 reads TGTGCCAGCAGTTCTGACAGGTTCACGTACGAGCAGTACTTC. Protein: CASSSDRFTYEQYF.